This note documents a single T cell receptor (beta chain) sequence. The antigen is undetermined. Using its own MiXCR run on the 5' RACE reads, TCRdb lists one record per CDR3 protein. The sample holds over 150,000 distinct CDR3 sequences; 5.5% to 8% are singletons and the top ten take 2.9%. J gave up 5 bases and V 2 bases, and 12 bases lay outside the gene matches. The CDR3 sequence is 18 residues long. Looked up from germline, CDR1 is MGHRA and CDR2 is YSYEKL. The data are from a study of T cells after yellow fever vaccination. Study-wide results and caveats: Bulk-population clonotypes that are abundant could appear as contaminants in FACS-sorted repertoires. Overlap between CD4 and CD8 compartments was detected for a small share of clonotypes. Weaker, the secondary response had a peak occurring faster, on day 5 versus 15. The booster response re-showed most primary clones: 96% CD4, approximately 90% CD8.

V usage is TRBV4-1 and J usage is TRBJ2-5, with TRBD2 matching over 12 bases. The receptor was isolated from a young man who received the YFV17D yellow fever vaccine. The sequencing used CD4+ T cells sorted from PBMCs, collected on the day of the first yellow fever vaccination. The CDR3 DNA follows: TGCGCCAGCAGCCAAAGTCTAGCGGGGGGGCCGAGGGTCGAGACCCAGTACTTC. This sequence encodes CASSQSLAGGPRVETQYF.